This T cell receptor beta chain comes out of a study of CD8 T cells in Susac syndrome. RNA, at about 0.45 to 1 ug, was reverse transcribed with random hexamers. TCRdb reprocessed the immunoSEQ multiplex PCR reads via MiXCR and lists one record per CDR3 protein. This repertoire shows approximately 210,000 distinct CDR3 sequences, about 94% found once; its top ten account for 0.15%. V was pared by 2 bases and J by 7 bases, with 5 bases of the junction left unmatched. The CDR3 sequence is 15 residues long. CDR1 is MNHEY and CDR2 is SVGEGT in the germline V gene. CD8+ and CD4+ T cells taken from blood had their TCR beta sequenced.

The sample comprised CD4+ T cells from PBMCs. This clonotype was obtained from a human donor with Susac syndrome. This sequence joins TRBV6-2 or TRBV6-3 and TRBJ2-1, with 10 bases fitting TRBD2. CDR3 protein: CASSYALAGVNEQFF. The CDR3 bases are TGTGCCAGCAGTTACGCTCTAGCGGGGGTAAATGAGCAGTTCTTC.